This is a list of T cell receptor beta chains from one sample in a study of OX40 agonist ivuxolimab in advanced cancers. The table came from immunoSEQ multiplex PCR; TCRdb's copy has only in-frame clones and leaves some out. The repertoire holds just over 90,000 clones, with more than 85% as singletons. Sequencing used CD4+ or CD8+ T cells sorted from blood, obtained in a trial of the OX40 agonist ivuxolimab. These receptors came from an adult with an advanced solid tumor such as melanoma, head and neck, liver or kidney cancer. The CDR3 runs from the conserved cysteine through the conserved F or W. D genes are given only for firm matches. Only some rows state a clone size, as once, few, many or a class for expanded clones.

TRBV6-6	TRBJ2-7	-	-	CASATGGALDEQYF	TGTGCCTCTGCGACTGGGGGGGCCCTGGACGAGCAGTACTTC
TRBV7-8	TRBJ2-1	-	TRBD1	CASSLGPGTGDQFF	TGTGCCAGCAGCTTAGGACCCGGGACAGGGGATCAGTTCTTC
TRBV6-1	TRBJ2-7	-	-	CATALTALSYEQYF	TGTGCCACGGCGCTGACAGCCCTCTCCTACGAGCAGTACTTC
TRBV11-3	TRBJ2-3	once	-	CASSYRDSDTQYF	TGTGCCAGCAGCTACAGGGATTCAGATACGCAGTATTTT
TRBV2	TRBJ2-2	-	TRBD2	CASSASGGTGELFF	TGTGCCAGCAGTGCTAGCGGGGGGACCGGGGAGCTGTTTTTT
TRBV5-4	TRBJ1-4	-	TRBD1	CASSPDDRGGTNEKLFF	TGTGCCAGCAGCCCGGATGACAGGGGGGGAACTAATGAAAAACTGTTTTTT
TRBV6-1	TRBJ2-5	-	TRBD2	CASTAAGKETQYF	TGTGCCAGCACCGCAGCGGGAAAAGAGACCCAGTACTTC
TRBV6-5	TRBJ1-6	-	-	CASSYRLSSYNSPLHF	TGTGCCAGCAGTTACCGCCTGAGCTCCTATAATTCACCCCTCCACTTT
TRBV29-1	TRBJ2-2	-	-	CSVEEANSNTGELFF	TGCAGCGTTGAAGAAGCCAACTCGAACACCGGGGAGCTGTTTTTT
TRBV2	TRBJ1-2	-	-	CASSPDGLVYGYTF	TGTGCCAGCAGTCCTGACGGACTTGTCTATGGCTACACCTTC
TRBV19	TRBJ2-1	-	-	CASSIDFGRDPEQFF	TGTGCCAGTAGTATAGATTTCGGCAGGGACCCTGAGCAGTTCTTC
TRBV20-1	TRBJ2-7	-	-	CSARKAYEQYF	TGCAGTGCTAGAAAGGCCTACGAGCAGTACTTC
TRBV5-5	TRBJ2-1	-	TRBD1	CASSLPGGNNEQFF	TGTGCCAGCAGCTTACCAGGGGGCAACAATGAGCAGTTCTTC
TRBV19	TRBJ2-7	-	TRBD2	CASSTSTTSGLPYEQYF	TGTGCCAGTAGTACCTCCACTACTAGCGGCCTTCCCTACGAGCAGTACTTC
TRBV7-2	TRBJ2-5	-	TRBD2	CASSLEGPAGGQETQYF	TGTGCCAGCAGCTTAGAAGGCCCAGCGGGGGGCCAAGAGACCCAGTACTTC
TRBV10-3	TRBJ2-5	-	TRBD2	CAISEESSGGPQETQYF	TGTGCCATCAGTGAAGAGTCTAGCGGGGGGCCTCAAGAGACCCAGTACTTC
TRBV6-5	TRBJ2-1	-	-	CASSFRDTNNEQFF	TGTGCCAGCAGTTTCCGGGACACGAACAATGAGCAGTTCTTC
TRBV6-5	TRBJ1-2	-	-	CASSYNPSQSDGYTF	TGTGCCAGCAGTTACAATCCTTCCCAATCGGATGGCTACACCTTC
TRBV13	TRBJ1-1	-	-	CASSTDRRGAFF	TGTGCCAGCAGCACGGACCGGCGGGGGGCTTTCTTT
TRBV9	TRBJ2-3	-	-	CASSDSTPTDTQYF	TGTGCCAGCAGCGATTCGACACCCACAGATACGCAGTATTTT
TRBV6-5	TRBJ2-7	-	-	CASSPGGWSYEQYF	TGTGCCAGCAGTCCTGGTGGTTGGTCCTACGAGCAGTACTTC
TRBV23-1	TRBJ1-1	once	-	CASRPQGTEAFF	TGCGCCAGCCGACCTCAGGGGACTGAAGCTTTCTTT